A single sample gave rise to the 13 T cell receptor beta chains below, sequenced in a study of T cell responses to AZD1222 COVID-19 vaccine. Repertoires were generated with immunoSEQ multiplex PCR, while TCRdb's copy carries only in-frame clones and drops some. The sample has some 120,000 clones; 70% to 90% are singletons. The material was peripheral blood, obtained on day 0 of AZD1222 vaccination. These TCRs come from an adult in good health.

The V call is TRBV14, the J call TRBJ2-1, with TRBD1 matching 7 bases. V dropped 4 bases and J dropped 0; count of bases not matched to a gene: 6. The CDR3 contains 16 residues. Per the germline V gene, CDR1 is SGHDN and CDR2 is FVKESK. Here the CDR3 DNA reads TGTGCCAGCAGCCCATGGGGGACAGTCTCCTACAATGAGCAGTTCTTC. Protein: CASSPWGTVSYNEQFF.

The rearrangement uses TRBV6-5 and TRBJ1-1, with D possibly matching TRBD1 (5 bases). Germline values: CDR1 MNHEY, CDR2 SVGAGI. This CDR3 region has 14 residues. V was trimmed by 4 bases and J by 1 base, leaving 10 bases between them. CDR3 protein: CASSFRVRNTEAFF. DNA of the CDR3: TGTGCCAGCAGTTTCAGGGTCCGGAACACTGAAGCTTTCTTT.

This clone was seen a handful of times. The J gene is TRBJ1-1, the V gene TRBV6-5; the D gene is possibly TRBD1 (6 bases). Germline V lookup: CDR1 MNHEY, CDR2 SVGAGI. Trimming cost V 6 bases and J 2 bases, with 13 bases left between them. The CDR3 covers 14 residues. This chain's CDR3 is CASRTLDSNTEAFF. As DNA, the CDR3 is TGTGCCAGCAGGACCCTGGACAGCAACACTGAAGCTTTCTTT.

The chain carries TRBV6-2 or TRBV6-3 and TRBJ1-1; the D is unclear. The V and J ends lost 6 bases and 5 bases respectively, with 16 bases between them. The V gene's germline CDR1 is MNHEY and CDR2 SVGEGT. The length of the CDR3 is 14 residues. In nucleotides, the CDR3 is TGTGCCAGCAGCCAACTGGGGTCGGGGACTGAAGCTTTCTTT. Protein sequence: CASSQLGSGTEAFF.

The chain has TRBV11-3 and TRBJ2-2, with TRBD2 identical over 11 bases. V was pared by 5 bases and J by 3 bases, with 8 bases of the junction left unmatched. Germline V CDR1 and CDR2: SGHNT, YENEEA. This CDR3 has 17 amino acids. DNA of the CDR3: TGTGCCAGCAGCCCGATAGCGGGAGGGCCCGACACCGGGGAGCTGTTTTTT. Its protein is CASSPIAGGPDTGELFF. The entire variable domain, with the rest obtained from reference TRBV11-3 and TRBJ2-2, is as follows: EAGVVQSPRYKIIEKKQPVAFWCNPISGHNTLYWYLQNLGQGPELLIRYENEEAVDDSQLPKDRFSAERLKGVDSTLKIQPAELGDSAVYLCASSPIAGGPDTGELFFGEGSRLTVL.

The chain couples TRBV9 to TRBJ1-6; 11 nucleotides line up with TRBD1. In germline, CDR1 is SGDLS, CDR2 YYNGEE. The CDR3 loop spans 17 amino acids. With V trimmed by 3 bases and J by 5 bases, 7 bases remained unmatched. The CDR3 loop is CASSDTGTGGNNSPLHF. In DNA, the CDR3 is TGTGCCAGCAGCGACACCGGGACAGGGGGAAATAATTCACCCCTCCACTTT.

The rearrangement joins TRBV7-2 to TRBJ1-2; 11 positions match TRBD1. CDR3 length: 15 amino acids. The germline V gene encodes CDR1 SGHTA and CDR2 FQGNSA. J gave up 4 bases and V 5 bases, and 6 bases lay outside the gene matches. CDR3 loop: CASSPGTGGSYGYTF. The CDR3 DNA reads as TGTGCCAGCAGCCCCGGGACAGGGGGTAGCTATGGCTACACCTTC. Together with reference TRBV7-2 and TRBJ1-2, the CDR3 gives the full variable domain: GAGVSQSPSNKVTEKGKDVELRCDPISGHTALYWYRQSLGQGLEFLIYFQGNSAPDKSGLPSDRFSAERTGGSVSTLTIQRTQQEDSAVYLCASSPGTGGSYGYTFGSGTRLTVV.

This chain joins TRBV7-9 and TRBJ2-7, with no clear D. The CDR3 extends over 15 amino acids. Trimming left V 4 bases short and J 2 bases short, with 15 bases between. Germline loops: CDR1 SEHNR, CDR2 FQNEAQ (reference sequence). In nucleotides, the CDR3 is TGTGCCAGCAGCTCCTACGGCGGCACTGCCTACGAGCAGTACTTC. This gives the protein CASSSYGGTAYEQYF.

The chain uses TRBV4-2 and TRBJ1-1; 7 nucleotides match TRBD1. This CDR3 contains 15 residues. V shed 4 bases, J shed 2 bases, and the junction held 7 bases outside the gene matches. Germline CDR1 and CDR2: LGHNA and YNFKEQ. The CDR3 loop reads CASSPLGTVNTEAFF. The DNA for the CDR3 is TGTGCCAGCAGCCCCCTGGGGACAGTAAACACTGAAGCTTTCTTT.

This chain connects TRBV15 to TRBJ2-5, with D possibly being TRBD1 or TRBD2 (5 bases each). The CDR3 runs 15 residues. V dropped 0 bases and J dropped 5 bases, with 13 bases sitting between them. The V gene's germline CDR1 is LNHNV and CDR2 YYDKDF (reference sequence). Written as DNA, the CDR3 is TGTGCCACCAGCAGAGATCCGAGGGGTCCGGAGACCCAGTACTTC. This gives the protein CATSRDPRGPETQYF.

This clone was seen only a few times. The chain joins TRBV12-5 to TRBJ2-3, with TRBD2 matching over 10 bases. The germline gives CDR1 LGHNT, CDR2 FRNRAP. Trimming took 1 base from V and 4 from J; bases not matched to a gene: 8. CDR3 length: 17 residues. The CDR3 protein is CASGLGLAGESSDTQYF. Here the CDR3 DNA reads TGTGCTAGTGGTTTGGGACTAGCGGGCGAGAGTTCAGATACGCAGTATTTT.

The chain links TRBV9 to TRBJ1-6, with D perhaps TRBD1 (5 bases). Trimming pared 2 bases from V and 5 bases from J, leaving 17 bases between. CDR1 is SGDLS, CDR2 YYNGEE, per germline. This CDR3 spans 17 amino acids. The CDR3 sequence is CASSVFSTRGNNSPLHF. The CDR3 region has the DNA TGTGCCAGCAGCGTCTTTTCGACTCGGGGGAATAATTCACCCCTCCACTTT.

V usage is TRBV11-3 and J usage is TRBJ2-3; D unresolved. This CDR3 has 13 amino acids. The V end was cut by 2 bases, the J end by 3 bases, with 6 bases between. From germline, CDR1 is SGHNT and CDR2 YENEEA. CDR3 amino acids: CASSLRETDTQYF. CDR3 DNA: TGTGCCAGCAGCTTAAGGGAAACAGATACGCAGTATTTT.